The clone carrying this TCR beta chain occurred a few times. Trimming stripped 8 bases from V and 7 bases from J, with 20 bases between. The CDR3 spans 14 residues. The germline V gene encodes CDR1 SGHTA and CDR2 FQGTGA. This specimen belongs to a study of T cells after yellow fever vaccination. A single record per CDR3 protein comes from TCRdb applying MiXCR to the 5' RACE reads. The table lists 500,000 to 650,000 distinct CDR3 sequences, about 13% of them singletons, with around an eighth in the top ten. This specimen was PBMCs, taken on the day of the yellow fever booster vaccination. This chain uses TRBV7-3 with TRBJ1-2, with D tentatively TRBD1 (5 bases). The receptor was isolated from a young man who received the YFV17D yellow fever vaccine. This chain's CDR3 is CASSTGALGSGYTF. CDR3 nucleotides: TGTGCCAGCTCGACCGGGGCACTGGGTAGTGGCTACACCTTC. Looking up the rest from reference TRBV7-3 and TRBJ1-2 gives the full variable domain: GAGVSQTPSNKVTEKGKYVELRCDPISGHTALYWYRQSLGQGPEFLIYFQGTGAADDSGLPNDRFFAVRPEGSVSTLKIQRTERGDSAVYLCASSTGALGSGYTFGSGTRLTVV.